This T cell receptor (beta chain) stems from a study of response to subunit inactivated influenza vaccine. TCRdb processed the RT-PCR reads anew with MiXCR; each CDR3 protein has one entry. Of more than 200,000 distinct CDR3 sequences listed, more than 9% are singletons. V gave up 6 bases and J gave up 2 bases; unmatched junction bases: 7. The CDR3 runs 15 residues. The clonotype was recovered from a man aged 50 to 60 who received an inactivated influenza vaccine. The chain has TRBV12-3 or TRBV12-4 and TRBJ1-5, with 7 nucleotides matching TRBD1. Sequenced material: non-naive T cells sorted from PBMCs, taken approximately 15 days before vaccination. CDR3 DNA: TGTGCCAGCAGGTACAGGGGTGAGGGCAATCAGCCCCAGCATTTT. This encodes CASRYRGEGNQPQHF.